This T cell receptor (beta chain) was recorded in a study of beta chain features in type 1 diabetes. The study, taken as a whole, reports: Sampled from patients, naive, central memory and Treg TCRB repertoires appeared more similar than those sampled from healthy donors.

In all sorted populations, purity surpassed 98%. Note on this clone: The antigen is undetermined.

Every isolated RNA sample was fully reverse transcribed, so sequencing captured expressed TCRB transcripts. Here immunoSEQ multiplex PCR was the method, and the copy in TCRdb shows in-frame clones only, minus some. Of around 300,000 clones listed, approximately 14% are singletons. The specimen sequenced was central memory CD4+ T cells from blood. This clonotype originated in a man aged 30-40 years in good health.

CDR3 sequence reads: CASSLALSETNTIYF. The CDR3 nucleotides are TGTGCCAGCAGCTTAGCGCTTTCGGAAACGAACACCATATATTTT. The rearrangement uses TRBV7-6 and TRBJ1-3; D uncertain. Germline V CDR1 and CDR2: SGHVS, FNYEAQ. Trimming pared 0 bases from V and 7 bases from J, leaving 13 bases between. This CDR3 is 15 amino acids long.